The 8 T cell receptor beta chains given below trace back to one sample, sequenced in a study of T cells in Graves' hyperthyroidism and ophthalmopathy. What was amplified from RNA transcripts were TCR beta CDR3 regions. The HTBI set primed first-round TCR CDR3 RT-PCR. TCRdb fed the multiplex PCR reads into MiXCR, producing one record per CDR3 protein. The table records roughly 330,000 distinct CDR3 sequences, approximately 16% of them present only once. Sequenced input: blood. Receptors were obtained from a man aged 30 to 39 with Graves' hyperthyroidism.

This clonotype was seen more than once but under ten times. The chain carries TRBV7-9 and TRBJ1-2, with D possibly TRBD1 on 6 matching bases. The germline V gene encodes CDR1 SEHNR and CDR2 FQNEAQ (reference sequence). V gave up 4 bases and J gave up 8 bases, with 17 bases separating them. CDR3 size: 14 residues. This chain's CDR3 is CASSSLSGVEGYTF. Written as DNA, the CDR3 is TGTGCCAGCAGCTCACTGTCAGGGGTTGAGGGCTACACCTTC.

The gene calls are TRBV5-1 and TRBJ2-1; D ambiguous. In germline, CDR1 is SGHRS, CDR2 YFSETQ. This CDR3 spans 15 amino acids. Trimming stripped 0 bases from V and 6 bases from J, with 13 bases between. The CDR3 DNA reads as TGCGCCAGCAGCTTGGATCCCAGCCTCGGCAATGAGCAGTTCTTC. Its protein is CASSLDPSLGNEQFF.

This chain connects TRBV3-1 to TRBJ2-3, with 8 nucleotides matching TRBD1. Unmatched junction bases numbered 4, after V lost 5 bases and J lost 0 bases. The V gene's germline CDR1 is LGHDT and CDR2 YNNKEL (reference sequence). The CDR3 is 15 amino acids. The CDR3, as DNA: TGTGCCAGCAGCTACAGACAGGGGAGCACAGATACGCAGTATTTT. Residues: CASSYRQGSTDTQYF.

This clonotype was detected ten times or more. The chain couples TRBV3-1 to TRBJ2-7, with 7 bases lining up with TRBD1. In germline, CDR1 is LGHDT, CDR2 YNNKEL (reference sequence). The CDR3 has 15 residues. V was pared by 4 bases and J by 0 bases, with 6 bases of the junction left unmatched. The CDR3 is CASSLGTASSYEQYF. CDR3 nucleotides: TGTGCCAGCAGCCTGGGGACAGCGAGCTCCTACGAGCAGTACTTC.

This clonotype was seen only a few times. The chain links TRBV20-1 to TRBJ2-5; possible D gene TRBD2, 7 bases. CDR1 is DFQATT and CDR2 is SNEGSKA in the germline V gene (reference sequence). V lost 6 bases and J 0 bases, leaving 20 bases between the germline ends. This CDR3 has 16 residues. The CDR3 protein is CSAVLFRGGYQETQYF. The CDR3 DNA is TGCAGTGCCGTGCTATTTAGGGGGGGGTACCAAGAGACCCAGTACTTC.

The sample holds many counts of this clonotype. The gene calls are TRBV12-3 or TRBV12-4 and TRBJ2-2; D is unresolved. V lost 3 bases, J lost 6 bases, and 8 bases lay in between. CDR3 size: 13 residues. The CDR3 loop is CASSFGWAGELFF. In DNA form, the CDR3 reads TGTGCCAGCAGTTTTGGGTGGGCCGGGGAGCTGTTTTTT.

This clonotype was seen at least ten times. The rearrangement links TRBV11-2 to TRBJ2-7; 7 bases are a match to TRBD2. Germline CDR1 reads SGHAT; CDR2 reads FQNNGV. The CDR3 runs 12 residues. Trimming removed 7 bases from V and 3 bases from J; junction bases left unmatched: 3. The CDR3 bases are TGTGCCAGCACCTGGACTAGCTACGAGCAGTACTTC. Its translation is CASTWTSYEQYF.

This clonotype was seen more than once but under ten times. The CDR3 protein is CASSLGGELYNEQFF. CDR3 DNA: TGCGCCAGCAGCTTGGGGGGGGAGTTGTACAATGAGCAGTTCTTC. The rearrangement uses TRBV5-1 and TRBJ2-1, with a tentative D call TRBD2 (6 bases). Germline CDR1 SGHRS, CDR2 YFSETQ. The CDR3 is made up of 15 amino acids. V dropped 0 bases and J dropped 4 bases, with 11 bases sitting between them. Looking up the rest from reference TRBV5-1 and TRBJ2-1 gives the full variable domain: KAGVTQTPRYLIKTRGQQVTLSCSPISGHRSVSWYQQTPGQGLQFLFEYFSETQRNKGNFPGRFSGRQFSNSRSEMNVSTLELGDSALYLCASSLGGELYNEQFFGPGTRLTVL.